This T cell receptor beta chain stems from a study of blood T cell repertoires in COVID-19. As for the study in general: Sites in the United States, Italy and Spain provided acute and convalescent COVID-19 samples.

The CDR3 totals 19 residues. From germline, CDR1 is MNHNS and CDR2 SASEGT. Trimming cost V 4 bases and J 0 bases, with 21 bases left between them. Authors' data handling: Estimates of nucleated cell counts were drawn from the amplification of reference gene primers. Assay used: immunoSEQ multiplex PCR; TCRdb lists only in-frame clones, some missing. Clone size and V and J calls were adopted from that table, with D and trimming inferred from the DNA. The sample yields 300,000 to 450,000 clones, approximately 89% seen once. It was during active infection that Seattle patients were enrolled and then longitudinally followed.

This receptor was taken from a woman aged 60-75 years with COVID-19, enrolled during active disease. The chain employs TRBV6-1 and TRBJ1-4; weak D call: TRBD1 (6 bases). Sequenced material: peripheral blood. The CDR3 DNA sequence: TGTGCCAGCAGTGCAATCGGGACAAGTGCTACGGCAACTAATGAAAAACTGTTTTTT. It yields the protein CASSAIGTSATATNEKLFF.